This TCR beta chain was profiled in a study of T cell responses to AZD1222 COVID-19 vaccine. Note on this clone: A junction end diverges from the germline sequence, so it may reflect a read error.

The CDR3 is made up of 17 amino acids. CDR1 and CDR2 from the germline V gene are SGHDN and FVKESK. Measured with immunoSEQ multiplex PCR; TCRdb has only the in-frame clones, and not every one. The sample lists 120,000 or so clones, roughly 86% occurring once. Sample: peripheral blood, taken on day 0 of AZD1222 vaccination. This chain joins TRBV14 and TRBJ1-2, with D maybe TRBD1 (5 bases). This receptor was obtained from an adult in good health. The CDR3 here is CASSHPIRGAQSYCYTF. In DNA, the CDR3 is TGTGCCAGCAGCCACCCGATTCGCGGGGCGCAAAGCTATTGCTACACCTTC.